This TCR beta chain is drawn from a study of blood T cell repertoires in COVID-19. Study context: Acute-phase and convalescent COVID-19 samples originated in the United States, Italy and Spain. PBMCs, B-cell-depleted T cells, or T cells were the source of the cDNA or gDNA that made up the material.

V was clipped by 1 base and J by 1 base, with 7 bases between them. Germline lookup yields CDR1 LNHDA and CDR2 SQIVND (reference sequence). This CDR3 has 15 residues. Sequencing used immunoSEQ multiplex PCR; TCRdb keeps in-frame clones, though not all of them. Of about 99,000 clones listed, roughly nine tenths are singletons. The rearrangement joins TRBV19 to TRBJ1-4; D is possibly TRBD1 (5 bases). The specimen sequenced was peripheral blood. This receptor was taken from a woman older than 75 in a cohort sampled during active COVID-19. In DNA, the CDR3 is TGTGCCAGTAGTATAGGCGGGGGAACTAATGAAAAACTGTTTTTT. This sequence encodes CASSIGGGTNEKLFF. The full variable domain, completed using reference TRBV19 and TRBJ1-4, is DGGITQSPKYLFRKEGQNVTLSCEQNLNHDAMYWYRQDPGQGLRLIYYSQIVNDFQKGDIAEGYSVSREKKESFPLTVTSAQKNPTAFYLCASSIGGGTNEKLFFGSGTQLSVL.